Reported below is one TCR beta chain. The record originates from a study of Tregs in tolerant kidney transplant recipients. This table comes from immunoSEQ multiplex PCR, and its TCRdb copy is limited to in-frame clones, with some not included. The repertoire holds about 78,000 clones, 91% seen once, with 0.34% in the top ten. Trimming took off 1 base at V and 4 bases at J, with 7 bases between the two ends. Germline assignment: CDR1 SGHTA and CDR2 FQGNSA. CDR3 size: 13 residues. V is TRBV7-2 and J is TRBJ2-5, with D unclear. Sequencing used Tregs from blood, obtained before the transplant. This TCR was sampled from a human donor who received a combined kidney and bone marrow transplant. The DNA of the CDR3 is TGTGCCAGCAGCTTAGTTGGTGGAGAGACCCAGTACTTC. It is translated as CASSLVGGETQYF.